These 32 T cell receptor beta chains came from one sample sequenced in a study of shared clonotypes between healthy human individuals (TCRdb year 2020). To prepare the library, the immunoSEQ multiplex PCR assay was applied. This is the immuneACCESS table as TCRdb keeps it, with only in-frame sequences that have V and J called. A part of the clones is gone; compared with another copy, unresolved V genes explain less than half, and the rest is unexplained. The sample has some 2,100,000 clones on record, 90% to 96% of them singletons. The leading ten clones occupy about 0.13% of the sample. The material sequenced was naive CD4+ T cells sorted from blood. Sample cell subset or site, as interpreted from the label and publication: CD45RA+ positively selected. The receptors were gathered from a man between 18 and 29 years old in good health.

This clone was seen once. The chain is built from TRBV7-2 and TRBJ2-1, with unresolved D. V was shortened by 3 bases and J by 8 bases, with 20 bases between the two germline ends. The CDR3 length is 16 residues. Germline-derived CDR1 and CDR2 are SGHTA and FQGNSA. CDR3 coding DNA: TGTGCCAGCAGCTTTAGGGTTCTCTCCTCGGTCGATGAGCAGTTCTTC. Protein product: CASSFRVLSSVDEQFF.

The rearrangement uses TRBV6-1 and TRBJ2-3; D gene unclear. Deletions cut 7 bases from V and 2 bases from J, with 7 bases between. The germline V gene has CDR1 MNHNS and CDR2 SASEGT. This CDR3 is 12 amino acids long. This CDR3 reads CASKPFTDTQYF. CDR3 coding DNA: TGTGCCAGCAAGCCGTTCACAGATACGCAGTATTTT.

This chain uses TRBV29-1 with TRBJ2-3, with a weak D call TRBD2 (5 bases). The CDR3 is made up of 14 amino acids. Trimming removed 7 bases at V and 1 base at J, with 15 bases between. Per the germline V gene, CDR1 is SQVTM and CDR2 is ANQGSEA. The chain's CDR3 is CSANSDSGTDTQYF. The DNA of the CDR3 is TGCAGCGCAAATAGCGATTCTGGCACAGATACGCAGTATTTT.

The rearrangement links TRBV2 to TRBJ2-2; perhaps TRBD2 as D (5 bases). This CDR3 comprises 13 residues. The germline gives CDR1 SNHLY, CDR2 FYNNEI. V was clipped by 5 bases and J by 6 bases, with 10 bases between them. The CDR3: CASSKLASGELFF. The CDR3 coding sequence is TGTGCCAGCAGTAAATTAGCGTCCGGGGAGCTGTTTTTT.

The chain carries TRBV5-4 and TRBJ1-1; TRBD1 might be the D (5 bases). This CDR3 spans 15 amino acids. Germline V lookup: CDR1 SGHNT, CDR2 YYREEE (reference sequence). Trimming removed 0 bases at V and 4 bases at J, with 13 bases between. CDR3 in amino acids: CASSLASGPGTEAFF. DNA for the CDR3: TGTGCCAGCAGCTTGGCCTCAGGGCCAGGCACTGAAGCTTTCTTT.

The V call is TRBV30, the J call TRBJ1-1; D unresolved. Germline loops: CDR1 GTSNPN, CDR2 SVGIG (reference sequence). There are 13 residues in the CDR3. V was shortened by 0 bases and J by 7 bases, with 12 bases between the two germline ends. The CDR3 region has the DNA TGTGCCTGGAGTGTAAGGGTCCCCCTTGAAGCTTTCTTT. It translates to CAWSVRVPLEAFF.

This clone came up once. The chain joins TRBV6-5 to TRBJ1-2; D unresolved. V gave up 0 bases and J gave up 5 bases, with 10 bases separating them. There are 14 residues in the CDR3. Looked up from germline, CDR1 is MNHEY and CDR2 is SVGAGI. CDR3 nucleotide sequence: TGTGCCAGCAGTTACTCATCGCCCGTTTATGGCTACACCTTC. It encodes CASSYSSPVYGYTF.

This sequence joins TRBV5-1 and TRBJ2-5, with 8 nucleotides matching TRBD2. Looked up from germline, CDR1 is SGHRS and CDR2 is YFSETQ. J was trimmed by 2 bases and V by 4 bases; bases with no gene match: 10. CDR3 length: 16 amino acids. The CDR3 is CASSPVSGGGQETQYF. The CDR3 coding sequence is TGCGCCAGCAGCCCGGTGTCCGGGGGGGGTCAAGAGACCCAGTACTTC.

Points on this clone: The same CDR3 is also encoded by other DNA sequences in this sample. This chain links TRBV6-5 with TRBJ2-5; 7 bases align to TRBD1. V shed 5 bases and J 4 bases; nucleotides not matched to a gene: 4. The CDR3 runs 13 residues. Germline V gene lookup returns CDR1 MNHEY and CDR2 SVGAGI. CDR3 loop: CASSRDRGETQYF. CDR3 nucleotides: TGTGCCAGCAGTAGGGACAGAGGAGAGACCCAGTACTTC.

This clone was picked up one time. The chain links TRBV6-5 to TRBJ1-6; 9 bases fit TRBD1. The CDR3 length is 14 residues. The V and J ends lost 8 bases and 3 bases, in that order; junction bases with no gene match: 2. Germline V gene data show CDR1 as MNHEY and CDR2 as SVGAGI. The CDR3 is CASWGQGYNSPLHF. For the CDR3, the DNA is TGTGCCAGCTGGGGACAGGGCTATAATTCACCCCTCCACTTT.

The CDR3 sequence is CASSLGIGGTNNEQFF. Here the CDR3 DNA reads TGTGCCAGCAGCTTAGGAATAGGGGGGACCAACAATGAGCAGTTCTTC. The J gene is TRBJ2-1, the V gene TRBV11-2, with D possibly called TRBD1 or TRBD2 (6 bases each). Between the trimmed V and J ends, which lost 1 base and 5 bases, there was a span of 15 bases. The CDR3 totals 16 residues. Germline loops: CDR1 SGHAT, CDR2 FQNNGV.

The J gene is TRBJ2-5, the V gene TRBV2; maybe TRBD2 (6 bases). Germline V gene data show CDR1 as SNHLY and CDR2 as FYNNEI. The V end was cut by 8 bases, the J end by 6 bases, with 19 bases between. The CDR3 runs 14 residues. The CDR3 protein is CASDPFTSSKTQYF. As DNA, the CDR3 is TGTGCCAGCGACCCCTTTACTAGCTCGAAGACCCAGTACTTC. Full variable domain (missing parts from reference TRBV2 and TRBJ2-5): EPEVTQTPSHQVTQMGQEVILRCVPISNHLYFYWYRQILGQKVEFLVSFYNNEISEKSEIFDDQFSVERPDGSNFTLKIRSTKLEDSAMYFCASDPFTSSKTQYFGPGTRLLVL.

To note about this clone: The junction differs from germline at one of its ends, possibly a read error. The chain combines TRBV6-1 with TRBJ1-2; possibly TRBD1 for D (6 bases). The CDR3 is made up of 13 amino acids. Looked up from germline, CDR1 is MNHNS and CDR2 is SASEGT. The CDR3 DNA reads TGTGCCAGCTCGACCACAGGGCTCTATGGCTGCACCTTC. Residues: CASSTTGLYGCTF.

The rearrangement links TRBV29-1 to TRBJ2-7; D is possibly TRBD2 (5 bases). The CDR3 has 13 residues. V was trimmed by 5 bases and J by 3 bases, leaving 14 bases between them. The V gene's germline CDR1 is SQVTM and CDR2 ANQGSEA. CDR3 amino acids: CSVWRQEDYEQYF. DNA of the CDR3: TGCAGCGTTTGGAGGCAGGAGGACTACGAGCAGTACTTC.

This clone was recorded only once. The genes are TRBV19 and TRBJ2-7; TRBD2 matches 7 bases. This CDR3 has 13 amino acids. J was trimmed by 8 bases and V by 3 bases; bases with no gene match: 7. Germline values: CDR1 LNHDA, CDR2 SQIVND (reference sequence). The CDR3 DNA sequence: TGTGCCAGTAGTATCGTGGCGGGGGAGCAGCAGTACTTC. Translating gives CASSIVAGEQQYF.

The chain is built from TRBV28 and TRBJ2-7; 8 bases map to TRBD1. Germline trimming cut 4 bases from V and 5 bases from J; bases unmatched to any gene: 7. Germline CDR1 reads MDHEN; CDR2 reads SYDVKM. The CDR3 is 14 residues long. CDR3 region: CASSSGTGPHEQYF. As DNA, the CDR3 is TGTGCCAGCAGTTCTGGGACAGGACCCCACGAGCAGTACTTC.

This clone was seen just once. This chain connects TRBV4-1 to TRBJ2-3; 11 bases match TRBD2. The germline V gene has CDR1 MGHRA and CDR2 YSYEKL. This CDR3 comprises 19 residues. Trimming took 0 bases from V and 0 from J; bases not matched to a gene: 8. In DNA form, the CDR3 reads TGCGCCAGCAGCCAAGAAGGGACTAGCGGTACAACTAGCACAGATACGCAGTATTTT. Residues: CASSQEGTSGTTSTDTQYF.

J is TRBJ2-1 and V is TRBV10-3; D gene uncertain. The CDR3 length is 11 residues. V lost 4 bases and J lost 7, with 5 bases in between. Germline V gives CDR1 ENHRY, CDR2 SYGVKD. DNA for the CDR3: TGTGCCATCAGTGTAGTTAATGAGCAGTTCTTC. Translated, it gives CAISVVNEQFF.

V and J are TRBV4-2 and TRBJ1-3, with 7 bases that match TRBD1. The CDR3 runs 16 residues. Germline CDR1 is LGHNA and CDR2 is YNFKEQ. Trimming at V came to 0 bases and at J to 4 bases, leaving 6 bases not matched to a gene. CDR3 nucleotide sequence: TGTGCCAGCAGCCAAGAGACAGGGAGGGTCGGAAACACCATATATTTT. As protein: CASSQETGRVGNTIYF.

V usage is TRBV6-1 and J usage is TRBJ1-2; TRBD1 aligns across 7 bases. Looked up from germline, CDR1 is MNHNS and CDR2 is SASEGT. The J segment lost 0 bases and the V segment lost 1 base, leaving 11 bases of the junction unmatched. This CDR3 has 18 amino acids. CDR3 protein: CASSEGVGQGGANYGYTF. The CDR3 nucleotides are TGTGCCAGCAGTGAAGGGGTTGGGCAGGGGGGAGCTAACTATGGCTACACCTTC.

Comments on this clone: Other DNA sequences in the same sample also yield this CDR3. This chain joins TRBV18 and TRBJ2-7; 10 nucleotides agree with TRBD1. J was trimmed by 7 bases and V by 3 bases; bases with no gene match: 3. The CDR3 extends over 13 amino acids. Germline values: CDR1 KGHSH, CDR2 LQKENI. The CDR3 DNA sequence: TGTGCCAGCTCACCGGGACAGGGGAGGGAGCAGTACTTC. Its protein is CASSPGQGREQYF.

J is TRBJ2-1 and V is TRBV30, with TRBD2 matching 8 bases. Germline values: CDR1 GTSNPN, CDR2 SVGIG (reference sequence). V shed 2 bases and J 4 bases; nucleotides not matched to a gene: 7. This CDR3 contains 15 residues. The CDR3 region is CAWSRAGGLYNEQFF. The DNA of the CDR3 is TGTGCCTGGAGTCGGGCGGGGGGTCTTTACAATGAGCAGTTCTTC.

In regard to this clone: Additional DNA sequences in this sample encode the identical CDR3. The chain uses TRBV28 and TRBJ1-2, with D tentatively TRBD1 (6 bases). The CDR3 runs to 13 residues. V shed 8 bases and J shed 0 bases, with 10 bases lying between them. CDR1 is MDHEN and CDR2 is SYDVKM in the germline V gene. The CDR3 reads CASHGGPNYGYTF. The CDR3 region has the DNA TGTGCCAGCCATGGGGGGCCTAACTATGGCTACACCTTC.

In regard to this clone: At the DNA level, this CDR3 is encoded by other sequences in the same sample as well. The chain uses TRBV5-1 and TRBJ2-3, with D perhaps matching TRBD2 (6 bases). CDR1 SGHRS and CDR2 YFSETQ come from the germline V gene. This CDR3 contains 16 residues. The V and J ends lost 0 bases and 2 bases respectively, with 13 bases between them. The chain's CDR3 is CASSLGGSGYTDTQYF. The CDR3 DNA is TGCGCCAGCAGCTTGGGTGGTAGCGGCTACACAGATACGCAGTATTTT.

V gene TRBV9 combines with J gene TRBJ2-3, with D possibly TRBD2 on 7 matching bases. This CDR3 is 17 amino acids long. Germline CDR1 reads SGDLS; CDR2 reads YYNGEE. V lost 3 bases, J lost 0 bases, and 17 bases lay in between. CDR3: CASSAGTKGGSTDTQYF. The CDR3 DNA sequence: TGTGCCAGCAGCGCCGGGACGAAGGGGGGGAGCACAGATACGCAGTATTTT.

The chain recombines TRBV18 with TRBJ1-5; 11 bases line up with TRBD1. With 4 bases clipped from V and 8 bases from J, the junction kept 7 bases outside the gene matches. Germline CDR1 reads KGHSH; CDR2 reads LQKENI. The CDR3 spans 15 residues. In DNA form, the CDR3 reads TGTGCCAGCTCACGGTCGGGACAGGGGGTAGAGCCCCAGCATTTT. This gives the protein CASSRSGQGVEPQHF.

The chain combines TRBV30 with TRBJ1-2; no firm D call. This CDR3 region has 12 residues. CDR1 GTSNPN and CDR2 SVGIG come from the germline V gene (reference sequence). Trimming shortened V by 5 bases and J by 3 bases, and 10 bases separated the two germline ends. The DNA of the CDR3 is TGTGCCTGGTCCCGGATGGACTATGGCTACACCTTC. Its translation is CAWSRMDYGYTF.

The rearrangement uses TRBV11-2 and TRBJ1-4; no definite D call. The V end lost 2 bases, the J end lost 7 bases, and 11 bases lay between the germline ends. In germline, CDR1 is SGHAT, CDR2 FQNNGV. This CDR3 spans 14 amino acids. CDR3 region: CASSLTQAGEKLFF. CDR3 bases: TGTGCCAGCAGCTTAACGCAGGCGGGTGAAAAACTGTTTTTT.

The gene calls are TRBV28 and TRBJ2-7; 10 bases match TRBD1. V lost 6 bases to trimming and J lost 6 bases; unmatched junction nucleotides: 11. CDR3 length: 15 residues. The germline V gene encodes CDR1 MDHEN and CDR2 SYDVKM. The CDR3 bases are TGTGCCAGCAGACCTCGGACAGGGGGTTTCGGCGAGCAGTACTTC. Residues: CASRPRTGGFGEQYF.

The V and J genes are TRBV15 and TRBJ2-3, with TRBD1 as a possible D gene (7 bases). CDR3 length: 20 amino acids. The V end lost 0 bases, the J end lost 1 base, and 23 bases lay between the germline ends. Germline CDR1 and CDR2: LNHNV and YYDKDF (reference sequence). The CDR3 region is CATSRDLRSWGDRGTDTQYF. CDR3 coding DNA: TGTGCCACCAGCAGAGATCTTAGATCTTGGGGGGACAGAGGCACAGATACGCAGTATTTT.

The V and J genes are TRBV27 and TRBJ1-5; D is perhaps TRBD1 (6 bases). V was cut by 6 bases and J by 0 bases, with 12 bases left in between. CDR1 MNHEY and CDR2 SMNVEV come from the germline V gene (reference sequence). The CDR3 totals 15 residues. The CDR3 DNA follows: TGTGCCAGCAGACCGGACAGACTTAGCAATCAGCCCCAGCATTTT. It is translated as CASRPDRLSNQPQHF.

The V gene is TRBV6-5, the J gene TRBJ1-4, with D uncertain. Germline V gives CDR1 MNHEY, CDR2 SVGAGI. The length of the CDR3 is 13 residues. Trimming removed 0 bases from V and 8 bases from J, with 7 bases in between. The CDR3 reads CASSYSVQEKLFF. The CDR3, as DNA: TGTGCCAGCAGTTACTCCGTGCAGGAAAAACTGTTTTTT.